These T cell receptor beta chains were read from a single sample in a study of shared clonotypes between healthy human individuals. TCRdb keeps only in-frame clones here, not all; method: immunoSEQ multiplex PCR. The sample has some 2,500,000 clones, approximately 90% seen once. Sequenced material: naive CD4+ T cells from PBMCs. These receptors originate from a man aged 18-30 years in good health. Some clones in this sample may be carry-over from other donors' samples. Each CDR3 is given with its conserved first and last residue. Each record gives: clone size, D gene, J gene, V gene, CDR3 DNA, CDR3 protein. A D gene is named only where the DNA matches it firmly. Clone size appears in some rows only: once, few, many, or a class for an expanded clone.

clone size: once; D gene: TRBD2; J gene: TRBJ2-7; V gene: TRBV2; CDR3 DNA: TGTGCCAGCAGTGGGGGCGGTAGCGGGAGTATCTACGAGCAGTACTTC; CDR3 protein: CASSGGGSGSIYEQYF
clone size: -; D gene: -; J gene: TRBJ2-2; V gene: TRBV18; CDR3 DNA: TGTGCCAGCTCACCACGGCAGGTCGTTGTCGGGGAGCTGTTTTTT; CDR3 protein: CASSPRQVVVGELFF
clone size: -; D gene: TRBD1; J gene: TRBJ2-1; V gene: TRBV28; CDR3 DNA: TGTGCCAGCAATAGTAAGGCCGGCAGGGACAGAGATGGGCAGTTCTTC; CDR3 protein: CASNSKAGRDRDGQFF
clone size: -; D gene: -; J gene: TRBJ1-2; V gene: TRBV5-1; CDR3 DNA: TGCGCCAGCAGCTTGGTTGGGGATGTCGGCTACACCTTC; CDR3 protein: CASSLVGDVGYTF
clone size: -; D gene: TRBD1; J gene: TRBJ1-2; V gene: TRBV30; CDR3 DNA: TGTGCCTGGAGTGCTCAGGACAGGGAGAGTGGCTACACCTTC; CDR3 protein: CAWSAQDRESGYTF
clone size: -; D gene: TRBD2; J gene: TRBJ2-1; V gene: TRBV11-3; CDR3 DNA: TGTGCCAGCAGCTTAGTCAGTAGCGGGGCATACAATGAGCAGTTCTTC; CDR3 protein: CASSLVSSGAYNEQFF
clone size: -; D gene: -; J gene: TRBJ1-2; V gene: TRBV10-3; CDR3 DNA: TGTGCCATCAGTGAGTCGATTTGGGGGGTGGGTGGCTACACCTTC; CDR3 protein: CAISESIWGVGGYTF
clone size: -; D gene: -; J gene: TRBJ2-3; V gene: TRBV7-3; CDR3 DNA: TGTGCCAGCAGCTTATTGGGGGATACGCAGTATTTT; CDR3 protein: CASSLLGDTQYF
clone size: -; D gene: -; J gene: TRBJ2-7; V gene: TRBV7-9; CDR3 DNA: TGTGCCAGCAGCCCCCCCCGGACTGACTACGAGCAGTACTTC; CDR3 protein: CASSPPRTDYEQYF
clone size: once; D gene: -; J gene: TRBJ2-7; V gene: TRBV7-9; CDR3 DNA: TGTGCCAGCAGCTTGACGGCTCCGCCCTACGAGCAGTACTTC; CDR3 protein: CASSLTAPPYEQYF
clone size: -; D gene: -; J gene: TRBJ1-2; V gene: TRBV28; CDR3 DNA: TGTGCCAGCAGTTTCGGAGGGAGCGGAAACTATGGCTACACCTTC; CDR3 protein: CASSFGGSGNYGYTF
clone size: once; D gene: -; J gene: TRBJ1-3; V gene: TRBV6-1; CDR3 DNA: TGTGCCAGCAGTGAATCAGGTTTTGGAAACACCATATATTTT; CDR3 protein: CASSESGFGNTIYF
clone size: -; D gene: -; J gene: TRBJ1-4; V gene: TRBV2; CDR3 DNA: TGTGCCAGCAGTGAAGGGGGAGCCCCTGAAAAACTGTTTTTT; CDR3 protein: CASSEGGAPEKLFF
clone size: -; D gene: -; J gene: TRBJ1-2; V gene: TRBV7-2; CDR3 DNA: TGTGCCAGCAGCTCAAGTAACTATGGCTACACCTTC; CDR3 protein: CASSSSNYGYTF
clone size: once; D gene: -; J gene: TRBJ1-2; V gene: TRBV4-2; CDR3 DNA: TGTGCCAGCAGCCAAGGACTCTCGGCCCCCTATGGCTACACCTTC; CDR3 protein: CASSQGLSAPYGYTF
clone size: -; D gene: TRBD1; J gene: TRBJ1-1; V gene: TRBV25-1; CDR3 DNA: TGTGCCAGCAGTGAAACAGGGGAGAACACTGAAGCTTTCTTT; CDR3 protein: CASSETGENTEAFF
clone size: -; D gene: -; J gene: TRBJ2-3; V gene: TRBV20-1; CDR3 DNA: TGCAGTGCGGGTAGCACAGATACGCAGTATTTT; CDR3 protein: CSAGSTDTQYF
clone size: -; D gene: -; J gene: TRBJ2-5; V gene: TRBV6-5; CDR3 DNA: TGTGCCAGCACCCTTGACAGGGGAGGGGAGACCCAGTACTTC; CDR3 protein: CASTLDRGGETQYF
clone size: -; D gene: -; J gene: TRBJ1-1; V gene: TRBV5-1; CDR3 DNA: TGCGCCAGCAGCTACCTACAGGGTGGTGACACTGAAGCTTTCTTT; CDR3 protein: CASSYLQGGDTEAFF
clone size: -; D gene: -; J gene: TRBJ1-1; V gene: TRBV5-1; CDR3 DNA: TGCGCCCCCAACGGGGGGCGCAAGGTCTCTCACACTGAAGCTTTCTTT; CDR3 protein: CAPNGGRKVSHTEAFF
clone size: -; D gene: -; J gene: TRBJ1-2; V gene: TRBV28; CDR3 DNA: TGTGCCAGCAGGATCGATGGTAACTATGGCTACACCTTC; CDR3 protein: CASRIDGNYGYTF
clone size: -; D gene: -; J gene: TRBJ2-3; V gene: TRBV6-5; CDR3 DNA: TGTGCCAGCAGGGATTACAGGGATACGCAGTATTTT; CDR3 protein: CASRDYRDTQYF
clone size: few; D gene: -; J gene: TRBJ1-5; V gene: TRBV4-2; CDR3 DNA: TGTGCCAGCAGCTTGAGCGGGGAGGGGTCTCAGCCCCAGCATTTT; CDR3 protein: CASSLSGEGSQPQHF
clone size: -; D gene: -; J gene: TRBJ1-1; V gene: TRBV11-2; CDR3 DNA: TGTGCCAGCAGCTTACTCCCGGCGGTCTTGAACACTGAAGCTTTCTTT; CDR3 protein: CASSLLPAVLNTEAFF
clone size: -; D gene: -; J gene: TRBJ2-1; V gene: TRBV6-1; CDR3 DNA: TGTGCCAGCAGTCCGAGGATAAGCTCCTACAATGAGCAGTTCTTC; CDR3 protein: CASSPRISSYNEQFF
clone size: -; D gene: -; J gene: TRBJ1-2; V gene: TRBV19; CDR3 DNA: TGTGCCAGTAGTATAAATACCGCGCTTGGCTACACCTTC; CDR3 protein: CASSINTALGYTF
clone size: -; D gene: TRBD1; J gene: TRBJ2-1; V gene: TRBV7-2; CDR3 DNA: TGTGCCAGCAGGAACTCCGGGACAGGGTCCTACAATGAGCAGTTCTTC; CDR3 protein: CASRNSGTGSYNEQFF
clone size: -; D gene: TRBD2; J gene: TRBJ2-5; V gene: TRBV28; CDR3 DNA: TGTGCCGCGGGGGTCACGGGGCAAGGTGATGACCAGTACTTC; CDR3 protein: CAAGVTGQGDDQYF
clone size: -; D gene: -; J gene: TRBJ1-1; V gene: TRBV10-2; CDR3 DNA: TGCGCCAGCAGTGTACAGGTGAACACTGAAGCTTTCTTT; CDR3 protein: CASSVQVNTEAFF
clone size: -; D gene: TRBD2; J gene: TRBJ2-5; V gene: TRBV4-2; CDR3 DNA: TGTGCCAGCAGCCCGGGGACTAGCGGGATGGGGGGACAAGAGACCCAGTACTTC; CDR3 protein: CASSPGTSGMGGQETQYF
clone size: -; D gene: TRBD1; J gene: TRBJ2-1; V gene: TRBV9; CDR3 DNA: TGTGCCAGCAGCCCTCGGGCTCCGACAGGGGGACTTGGGAATGAGCAGTTCTTC; CDR3 protein: CASSPRAPTGGLGNEQFF
clone size: -; D gene: -; J gene: TRBJ1-1; V gene: TRBV7-2; CDR3 DNA: TGTGCCAGCAGCTGGCACAGGATGGGGAACACTGAAGCTTTCTTT; CDR3 protein: CASSWHRMGNTEAFF
clone size: -; D gene: TRBD1; J gene: TRBJ2-5; V gene: TRBV2; CDR3 DNA: TGTGCCAGCAGTGCGGACAGGGGGCCTCAAGAGACCCAGTACTTC; CDR3 protein: CASSADRGPQETQYF
clone size: -; D gene: -; J gene: TRBJ2-1; V gene: TRBV15; CDR3 DNA: TGTGCCACCAGCAGGGCACAAGCTGAGCAGTTCTTC; CDR3 protein: CATSRAQAEQFF
clone size: -; D gene: -; J gene: TRBJ2-3; V gene: TRBV29-1; CDR3 DNA: TGCAGCGTTATGGGGGTAGGGGCACGTAGCACAGATACGCAGTATTTT; CDR3 protein: CSVMGVGARSTDTQYF
clone size: -; D gene: -; J gene: TRBJ2-7; V gene: TRBV6-5; CDR3 DNA: TGTGCCAGCAGCAGAACAGGGAGTTACTACGAGCAGTACTTC; CDR3 protein: CASSRTGSYYEQYF
clone size: -; D gene: TRBD1; J gene: TRBJ2-2; V gene: TRBV7-8; CDR3 DNA: TGTGCCAGCAGCTTCACCACGGGACAGGTGAACACCGGGGAGCTGTTTTTT; CDR3 protein: CASSFTTGQVNTGELFF
clone size: -; D gene: TRBD2; J gene: TRBJ2-1; V gene: TRBV6-5; CDR3 DNA: TGTGCCAGCACTACACTAGCGGGGGCCCTTGGTGAGCAGTTCTTC; CDR3 protein: CASTTLAGALGEQFF
clone size: -; D gene: TRBD2; J gene: TRBJ2-3; V gene: TRBV7-6; CDR3 DNA: TGTGCCAGCAGCCTTAGCGGGAGCGGGGATACGCAGTATTTT; CDR3 protein: CASSLSGSGDTQYF
clone size: -; D gene: -; J gene: TRBJ2-7; V gene: TRBV6-5; CDR3 DNA: TGTGCCAGCAGCCCGGACAGAGCCTACGAGCAGTACTTC; CDR3 protein: CASSPDRAYEQYF
clone size: -; D gene: TRBD2; J gene: TRBJ2-5; V gene: TRBV28; CDR3 DNA: TGTGCCAGCAGTACTAGCGGGACCTTCCAAGAGACCCAGTACTTC; CDR3 protein: CASSTSGTFQETQYF
clone size: -; D gene: -; J gene: TRBJ1-2; V gene: TRBV6-5; CDR3 DNA: TGTGCCAGCAGGCTGGACGGTAACTATGGCTACACCTTC; CDR3 protein: CASRLDGNYGYTF